This T cell receptor beta chain was recorded in a study of molecular identifiers for immune sequencing clone quantification. Study-level points and caveats: Whereas clones above 20 RNA copies held under 1% of naive-cell molecules, they held over 97% of effector molecules.

Comment on this clonotype: Its antigen is not identified. A much larger clone lies one base from this, so it may be a read error.

Deletions cut 10 bases from V and 2 bases from J, with 15 bases between. The CDR3 has 13 amino acids. Looked up from germline, CDR1 is ENHRY and CDR2 is SYGVKD. A CD8+CD4-CCR7+CD45RA+ phenotype served as the sorting definition for naive CD8 T cells. Each CDR3 protein is one row after TCRdb ran MiXCR on the PCR reads. The data hold approximately 550,000 distinct CDR3 sequences, with roughly 24% observed a single time. This rearrangement joins TRBV10-3 to TRBJ2-7; D gene unclear. Source material: naive CD8+ T cells from blood, with Jurkat cell RNA spiked in. Sample subset: FACS-sorted CD8+CD4-CCR7+CD45RA+ naive T cells. The sequence was obtained from a human donor in good health. Some libraries in this study had Jurkat cell RNA spiked in. CDR3 DNA: TGTGCCACCCAGACTGAGCAGCCCTACGAGCAGTACTTC. This codes for CATQTEQPYEQYF.